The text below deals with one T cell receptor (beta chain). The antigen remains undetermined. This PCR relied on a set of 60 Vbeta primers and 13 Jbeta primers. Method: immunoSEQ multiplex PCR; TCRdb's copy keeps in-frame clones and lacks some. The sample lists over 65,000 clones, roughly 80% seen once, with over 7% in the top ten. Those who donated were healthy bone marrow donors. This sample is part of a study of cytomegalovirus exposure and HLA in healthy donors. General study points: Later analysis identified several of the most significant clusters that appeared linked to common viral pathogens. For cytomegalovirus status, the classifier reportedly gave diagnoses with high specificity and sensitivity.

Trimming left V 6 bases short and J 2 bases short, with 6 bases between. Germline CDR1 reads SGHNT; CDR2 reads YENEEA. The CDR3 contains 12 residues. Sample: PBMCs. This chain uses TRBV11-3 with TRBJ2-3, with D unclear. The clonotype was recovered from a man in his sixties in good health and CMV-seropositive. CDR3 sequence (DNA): TGTGCCAGCAGTCAATTCACAGATACGCAGTATTTT. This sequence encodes CASSQFTDTQYF.